What follows is one T cell receptor (beta chain) and its context. This sample is part of a study of cytomegalovirus exposure and HLA in healthy donors. Germline lookup yields CDR1 MGHRA and CDR2 YSYEKL. Between the trimmed V and J ends, which lost 2 bases and 7 bases, there was a span of 14 bases. The length of the CDR3 is 15 residues. Only in-frame clones appear in the TCRdb table, and some are missing; sequencing was by immunoSEQ multiplex PCR. The sample has 70,000 to 75,000 clones; 94% are singletons. This TCR derives from a young woman in good health and CMV-seronegative. Sequenced sample: PBMCs. This chain joins TRBV4-1 and TRBJ1-4, with a weak D call TRBD1 (5 bases). The DNA of the CDR3 is TGCGCCAGCAGCCAAACTCAGGGAAAGGGTGAAAAACTGTTTTTT. Its protein product is CASSQTQGKGEKLFF.